This entry describes one TCR beta chain. CDR3 length: 11 amino acids. The V and J ends lost 5 bases and 7 bases respectively, with 8 bases between them. Germline V gives CDR1 SGHDN, CDR2 FVKESK. This sample is part of a study of blood T cell repertoires in COVID-19. Turning to the study itself: Material from acute and convalescent COVID-19 was sourced from the United States, Italy and Spain. From T cells, B-cell-depleted T cells, or PBMCs came the material, which was cDNA or gDNA.

Under the authors' procedure: Researchers report that nucleated cell counts were estimated from reference gene primer amplification. Sequenced by immunoSEQ multiplex PCR; TCRdb stores in-frame clones only, minus some. The V and J calls and clone size were taken over from that table, and D and trimming were inferred from the DNA. Here the sample spans about 160,000 clones, about 86% being singletons. V gene TRBV14 combines with J gene TRBJ1-1, with a possible D match to TRBD1 (5 bases). The sequencing input was peripheral blood. This TCR was sampled from a man aged 50 to 59 with active or convalescent COVID-19. CDR3 in amino acids: CASSRQNEAFF. The CDR3 nucleotides read TGTGCCAGCAGCAGACAGAATGAAGCTTTCTTT.